These T cell receptor beta chains were read from a single sample in a study of blood T cells in healthy people across ages. In TCRdb, the 5' RACE reads were re-called with MiXCR into one record per CDR3 protein. The repertoire holds some 1.5 million distinct CDR3 sequences, with approximately 43% as singletons. Sequenced input: blood. Every receptor here comes from a woman aged 18-29 years in good health. Both conserved end residues are part of each CDR3. The D gene is left open where the match is weak. Not every row has a clone size; where given, it reads once, few, many or a size class.

TRBD2,TRBV10-3,TRBJ2-1,.,CAITRTSGRAYNEQFF,TGTGCCATCACCAGGACTAGCGGGAGGGCCTACAATGAGCAGTTCTTC
.,TRBV6-5,TRBJ1-2,.,CASKAGFFNYGYTF,TGTGCCAGCAAAGCCGGGTTCTTTAACTATGGCTACACCTTC
TRBD2,TRBV6-2/TRBV6-3,TRBJ2-7,few,CASIGSVAGTTYNEQYF,TGTGCCAGCATTGGCTCCGTAGCGGGGACCACCTACAATGAGCAGTACTTC
.,TRBV6-2/TRBV6-3,TRBJ1-5,.,CASNRDGSNQPQHF,TGTGCCAGCAACCGAGACGGAAGCAATCAGCCCCAGCATTTT
TRBD2,TRBV6-2/TRBV6-3,TRBJ2-1,.,CASNAGELFF,TGTGCCAGCAACGCGGGAGAGTTGTTCTTC
TRBD2,TRBV20-1,TRBJ2-3,.,CSARGQRGGADTQYF,TGCAGTGCTAGAGGTCAGCGGGGGGGCGCAGATACGCAGTATTTT
.,TRBV12-3/TRBV12-4,TRBJ1-1,.,CASSWDYMNTEAFF,TGTGCCAGCAGTTGGGATTACATGAACACTGAAGCTTTCTTT
TRBD2,TRBV5-5,TRBJ2-5,.,CASSLRTSGLGETQYF,TGTGCCAGCAGCCTGAGAACTAGCGGGCTTGGAGAGACCCAGTACTTC
TRBD2,TRBV9,TRBJ2-1,few,CASSDPYRASGTYNEQFF,TGTGCCAGCAGCGATCCTTACCGGGCTAGCGGGACCTACAATGAGCAGTTCTTC
.,TRBV20-1,TRBJ2-7,.,CSAREPSGSSYNEQYF,TGCAGTGCTAGAGAGCCGAGCGGAAGCTCCTACAATGAGCAGTACTTC
.,TRBV4-3,TRBJ1-5,few,CASSQDFTGYQPQHF,TGCGCCAGCAGCCAAGACTTCACAGGGTATCAGCCCCAGCATTTT
.,TRBV6-5,TRBJ2-2,.,CASSYRGWESTGELFF,TGTGCCAGCAGTTACCGAGGGTGGGAGAGCACCGGGGAGCTGTTTTTT
.,TRBV20-1,TRBJ2-3,many,CSARDPGRSTDTQYF,TGCAGTGCTAGAGATCCCGGCAGGAGCACAGATACGCAGTATTTT
.,TRBV6-5,TRBJ1-1,.,CASSYSPGAAEAFF,TGTGCCAGCAGTTACTCGCCGGGGGCCGCTGAAGCTTTCTTT
.,TRBV7-2,TRBJ1-6,.,CASSPGHYNNSPLHF,TGTGCCAGCAGCCCGGGACATTACAATAATTCACCCCTCCACTTT
TRBD1,TRBV7-8,TRBJ2-5,.,CASSLAGWVRGFEETQYF,TGTGCCAGCAGCTTAGCGGGGTGGGTCAGGGGGTTTGAAGAGACCCAGTACTTC
.,TRBV27,TRBJ1-2,.,CAGSLKGYLTYGYTF,TGTGCCGGCAGTTTAAAGGGATACCTAACCTATGGCTACACCTTC
.,TRBV7-9,TRBJ2-5,.,CASSLVTTYQETQYF,TGTGCCAGCAGCTTAGTAACCACATATCAAGAGACCCAGTACTTC
TRBD2,TRBV7-2,TRBJ2-5,.,CASSRERGPRGQYF,TGTGCCAGCAGCCGCGAGCGGGGGCCACGCGGGCAGTACTTC
.,TRBV5-1,TRBJ2-5,.,CASSIQSYQETQYF,TGCGCCAGCAGTATCCAGTCGTACCAAGAGACCCAGTACTTC